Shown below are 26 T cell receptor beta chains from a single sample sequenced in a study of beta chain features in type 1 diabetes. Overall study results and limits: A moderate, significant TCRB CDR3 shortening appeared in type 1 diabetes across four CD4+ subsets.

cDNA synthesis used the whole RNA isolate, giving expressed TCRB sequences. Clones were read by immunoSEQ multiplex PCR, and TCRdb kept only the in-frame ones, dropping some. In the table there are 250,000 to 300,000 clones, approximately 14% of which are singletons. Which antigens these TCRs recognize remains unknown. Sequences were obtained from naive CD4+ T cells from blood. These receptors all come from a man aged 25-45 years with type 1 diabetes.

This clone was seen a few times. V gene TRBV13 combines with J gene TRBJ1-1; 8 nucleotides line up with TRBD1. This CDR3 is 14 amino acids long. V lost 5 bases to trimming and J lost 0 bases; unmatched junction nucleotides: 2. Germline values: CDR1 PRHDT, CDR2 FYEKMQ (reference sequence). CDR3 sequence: CASSKTGVNTEAFF. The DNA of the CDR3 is TGTGCCAGCAGCAAGACAGGGGTGAACACTGAAGCTTTCTTT.

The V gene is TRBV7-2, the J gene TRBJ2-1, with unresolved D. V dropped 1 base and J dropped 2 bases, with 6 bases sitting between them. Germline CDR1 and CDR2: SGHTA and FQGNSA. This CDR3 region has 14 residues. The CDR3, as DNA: TGTGCCAGCAGCTTAGTTACGGCCTACAATGAGCAGTTCTTC. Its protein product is CASSLVTAYNEQFF.

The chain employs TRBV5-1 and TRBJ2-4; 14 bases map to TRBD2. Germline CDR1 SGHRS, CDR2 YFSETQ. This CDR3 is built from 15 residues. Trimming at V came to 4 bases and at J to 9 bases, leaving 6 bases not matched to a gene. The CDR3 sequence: CASSPGLAGEVIQYF. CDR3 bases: TGCGCCAGCAGCCCGGGACTAGCGGGAGAAGTCATTCAGTACTTC.

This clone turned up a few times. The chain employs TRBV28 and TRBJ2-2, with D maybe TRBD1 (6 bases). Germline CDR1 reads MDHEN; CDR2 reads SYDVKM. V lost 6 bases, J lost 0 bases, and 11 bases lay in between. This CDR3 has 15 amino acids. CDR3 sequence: CASSSGTTNTGELFF. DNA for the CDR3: TGTGCCAGCAGCTCCGGGACAACGAACACCGGGGAGCTGTTTTTT. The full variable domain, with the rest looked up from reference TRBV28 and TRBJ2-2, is DVKVTQSSRYLVKRTGEKVFLECVQDMDHENMFWYRQDPGLGLRLIYFSYDVKMKEKGDIPEGYSVSREKKERFSLILESASTNQTSMYLCASSSGTTNTGELFFGEGSRLTVL.

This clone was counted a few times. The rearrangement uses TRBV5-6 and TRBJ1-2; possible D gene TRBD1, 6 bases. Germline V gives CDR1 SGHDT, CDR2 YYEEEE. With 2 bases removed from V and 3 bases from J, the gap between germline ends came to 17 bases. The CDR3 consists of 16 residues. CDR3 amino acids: CASSFRPGRGDYGYTF. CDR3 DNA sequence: TGTGCCAGCAGCTTTCGTCCAGGGAGGGGGGACTATGGCTACACCTTC.

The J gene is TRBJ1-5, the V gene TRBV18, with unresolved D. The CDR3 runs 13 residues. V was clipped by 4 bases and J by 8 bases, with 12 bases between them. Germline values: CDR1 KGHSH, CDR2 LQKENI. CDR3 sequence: CASSRSGVEPQHF. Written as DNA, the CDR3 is TGTGCCAGCTCACGGTCGGGTGTGGAGCCCCAGCATTTT.

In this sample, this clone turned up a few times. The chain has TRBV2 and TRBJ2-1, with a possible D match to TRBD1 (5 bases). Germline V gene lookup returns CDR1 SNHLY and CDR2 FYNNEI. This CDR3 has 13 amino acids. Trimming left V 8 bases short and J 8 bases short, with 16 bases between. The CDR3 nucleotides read TGTGCCAGCTCCCTTAGCCCAGGGTATGAGCAGTTCTTC. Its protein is CASSLSPGYEQFF.

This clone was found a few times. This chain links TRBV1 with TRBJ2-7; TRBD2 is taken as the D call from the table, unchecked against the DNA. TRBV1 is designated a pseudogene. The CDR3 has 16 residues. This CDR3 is CTSSQTSRENSYEQYF. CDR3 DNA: TGCACCAGCAGCCAAACCTCGCGGGAGAACTCCTACGAGCAGTACTTC.

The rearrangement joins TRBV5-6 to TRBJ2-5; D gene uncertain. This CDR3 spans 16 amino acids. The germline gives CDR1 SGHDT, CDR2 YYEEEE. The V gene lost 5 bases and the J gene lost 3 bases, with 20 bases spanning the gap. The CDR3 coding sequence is TGTGCCAGCAGTCTACGACGGAGTTCACGGAAAGAGACCCAGTACTTC. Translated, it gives CASSLRRSSRKETQYF.

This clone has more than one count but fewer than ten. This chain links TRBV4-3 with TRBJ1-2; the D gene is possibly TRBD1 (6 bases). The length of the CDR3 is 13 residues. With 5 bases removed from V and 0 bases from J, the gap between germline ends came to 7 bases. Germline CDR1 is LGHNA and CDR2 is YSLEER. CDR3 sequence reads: CASSRTANYGYTF. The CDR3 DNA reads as TGCGCCAGCAGCAGGACAGCTAACTATGGCTACACCTTC.

CDR3: CASSYDRGMVEAFF. DNA for the CDR3: TGTGCCAGCAGTTACGACAGGGGGATGGTTGAAGCTTTCTTT. The chain combines TRBV6-6 with TRBJ1-1; 9 bases are shared with TRBD1. The CDR3 extends over 14 amino acids. V shed 2 bases and J 7 bases; nucleotides not matched to a gene: 5. Germline lookup yields CDR1 MNHNY and CDR2 SVGAGI (reference sequence).

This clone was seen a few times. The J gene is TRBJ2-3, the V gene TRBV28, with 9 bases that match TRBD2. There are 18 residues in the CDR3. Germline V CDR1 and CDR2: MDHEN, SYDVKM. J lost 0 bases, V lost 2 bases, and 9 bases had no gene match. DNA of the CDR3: TGTGCCAGCAGTTTAGCGGGAGGGCCGTCCCGGAGCACAGATACGCAGTATTTT. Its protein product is CASSLAGGPSRSTDTQYF.

CDR3 sequence reads: CASSEGTSGSHVHEQFF. CDR3 nucleotides: TGTGCCAGCAGCGAGGGGACTAGCGGGAGTCATGTCCATGAGCAGTTCTTC. The genes are TRBV9 and TRBJ2-1; 14 bases fit TRBD2. The CDR3 loop spans 17 amino acids. From germline, CDR1 is SGDLS and CDR2 YYNGEE. Trimming cost V 3 bases and J 8 bases; bases outside gene matches: 10.

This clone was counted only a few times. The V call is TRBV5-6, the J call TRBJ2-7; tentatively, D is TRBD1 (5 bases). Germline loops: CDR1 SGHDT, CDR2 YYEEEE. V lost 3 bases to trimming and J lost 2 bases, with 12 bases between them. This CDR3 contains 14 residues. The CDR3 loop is CASSSDTSPYEQYF. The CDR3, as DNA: TGTGCCAGCAGCTCGGACACCTCCCCCTACGAGCAGTACTTC.

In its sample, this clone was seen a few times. CDR3 sequence: CASSIGTGGGYEQYF. The DNA of the CDR3 is TGTGCCAGCTCAATAGGGACAGGTGGAGGTTACGAGCAGTACTTC. The chain has TRBV18 and TRBJ2-7; 8 positions match TRBD1. CDR3 length: 15 amino acids. The V gene's germline CDR1 is KGHSH and CDR2 LQKENI. The trim removed 5 bases at V and 4 bases at J, leaving 10 bases unmatched.

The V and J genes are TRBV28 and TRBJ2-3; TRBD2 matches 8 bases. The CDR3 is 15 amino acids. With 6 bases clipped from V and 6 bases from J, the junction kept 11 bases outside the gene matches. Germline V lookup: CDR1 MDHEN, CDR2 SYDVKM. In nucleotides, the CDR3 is TGTGCCAGCAGAAGTACAGCGGGAGCCTGGGATACGCAGTATTTT. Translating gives CASRSTAGAWDTQYF.

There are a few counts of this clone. In DNA form, the CDR3 reads TGTGCCAGTAGTATAGGACAGGGGGCCTACGGGGAGCTGTTTTTT. Amino acids: CASSIGQGAYGELFF. The gene calls are TRBV19 and TRBJ2-2; 10 bases are a match to TRBD1. After removal of 1 base from V and 7 bases from J, the junction contained 3 bases not matched to a gene. CDR1 is LNHDA, CDR2 SQIVND, per germline (reference sequence). This CDR3 has 15 amino acids.

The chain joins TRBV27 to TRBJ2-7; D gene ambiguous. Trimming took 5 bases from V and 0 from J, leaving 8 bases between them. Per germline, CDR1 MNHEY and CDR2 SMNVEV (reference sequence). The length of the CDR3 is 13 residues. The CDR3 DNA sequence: TGTGCCAGCAGTACTGCGAGCTCCTACGAGCAGTACTTC. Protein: CASSTASSYEQYF.

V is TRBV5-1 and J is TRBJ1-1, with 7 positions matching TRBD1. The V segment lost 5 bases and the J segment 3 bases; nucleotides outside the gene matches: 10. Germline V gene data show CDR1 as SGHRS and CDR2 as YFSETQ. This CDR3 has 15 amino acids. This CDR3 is CASSFAGGSDTEAFF. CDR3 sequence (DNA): TGCGCCAGCAGTTTCGCAGGGGGGTCGGACACTGAAGCTTTCTTT. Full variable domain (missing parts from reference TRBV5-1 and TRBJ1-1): KAGVTQTPRYLIKTRGQQVTLSCSPISGHRSVSWYQQTPGQGLQFLFEYFSETQRNKGNFPGRFSGRQFSNSRSEMNVSTLELGDSALYLCASSFAGGSDTEAFFGQGTRLTVV.

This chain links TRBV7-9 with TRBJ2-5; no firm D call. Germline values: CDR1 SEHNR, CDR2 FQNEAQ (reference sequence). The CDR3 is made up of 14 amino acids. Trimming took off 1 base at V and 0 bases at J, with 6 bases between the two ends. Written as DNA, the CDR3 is TGTGCCAGCAGCTTAGACTCGTACCAAGAGACCCAGTACTTC. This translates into CASSLDSYQETQYF.

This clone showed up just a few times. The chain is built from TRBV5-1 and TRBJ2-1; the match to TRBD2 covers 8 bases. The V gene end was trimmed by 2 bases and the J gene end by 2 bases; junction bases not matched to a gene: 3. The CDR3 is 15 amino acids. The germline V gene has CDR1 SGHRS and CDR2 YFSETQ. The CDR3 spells CASSLSTSAYNEQFF. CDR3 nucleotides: TGCGCCAGCAGCTTATCGACTAGCGCCTACAATGAGCAGTTCTTC.

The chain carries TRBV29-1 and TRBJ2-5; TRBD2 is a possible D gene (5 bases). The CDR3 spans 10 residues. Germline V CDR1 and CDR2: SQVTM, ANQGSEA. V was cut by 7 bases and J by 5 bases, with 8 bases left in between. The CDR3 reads CSAAEETQYF. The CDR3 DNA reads TGCAGCGCAGCGGAGGAGACCCAGTACTTC.

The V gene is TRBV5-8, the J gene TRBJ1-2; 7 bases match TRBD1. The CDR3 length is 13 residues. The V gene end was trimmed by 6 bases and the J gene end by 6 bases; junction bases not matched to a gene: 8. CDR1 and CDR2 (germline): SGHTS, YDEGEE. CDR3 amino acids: CASTFDRVNGYTF. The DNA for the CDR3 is TGTGCCAGCACCTTTGACAGGGTCAATGGCTACACCTTC.

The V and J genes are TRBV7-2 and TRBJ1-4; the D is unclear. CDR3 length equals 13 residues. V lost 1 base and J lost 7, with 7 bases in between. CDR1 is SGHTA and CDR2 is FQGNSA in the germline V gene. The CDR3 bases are TGTGCCAGCAGCTTAGAGAGGAGTGAAAAACTGTTTTTT. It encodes CASSLERSEKLFF.

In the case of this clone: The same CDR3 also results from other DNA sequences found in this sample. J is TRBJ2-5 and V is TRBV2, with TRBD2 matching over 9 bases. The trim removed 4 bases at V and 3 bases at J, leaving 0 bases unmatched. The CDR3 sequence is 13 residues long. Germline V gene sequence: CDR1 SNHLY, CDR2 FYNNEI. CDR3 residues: CASSGLAEETQYF. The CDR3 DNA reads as TGTGCCAGCAGTGGACTAGCGGAAGAGACCCAGTACTTC.

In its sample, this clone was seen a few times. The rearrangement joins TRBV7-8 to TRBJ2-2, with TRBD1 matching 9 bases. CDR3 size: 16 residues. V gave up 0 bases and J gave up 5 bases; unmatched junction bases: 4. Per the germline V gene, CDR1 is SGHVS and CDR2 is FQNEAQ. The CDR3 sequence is CASSLATGGITGELFF. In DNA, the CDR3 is TGTGCCAGCAGCTTAGCGACAGGGGGGATAACCGGGGAGCTGTTTTTT.